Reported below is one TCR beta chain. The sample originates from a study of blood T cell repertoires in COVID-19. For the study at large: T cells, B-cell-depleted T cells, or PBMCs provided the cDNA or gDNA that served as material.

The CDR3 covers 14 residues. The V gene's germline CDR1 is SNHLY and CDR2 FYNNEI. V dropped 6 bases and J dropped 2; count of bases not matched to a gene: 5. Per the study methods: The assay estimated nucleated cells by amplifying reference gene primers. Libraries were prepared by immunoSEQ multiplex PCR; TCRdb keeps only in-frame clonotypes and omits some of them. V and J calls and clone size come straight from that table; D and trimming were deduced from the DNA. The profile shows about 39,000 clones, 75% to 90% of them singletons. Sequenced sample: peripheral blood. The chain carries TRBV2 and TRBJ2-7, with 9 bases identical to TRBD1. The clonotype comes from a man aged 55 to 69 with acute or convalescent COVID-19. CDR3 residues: CASRGTGSPYEQYF. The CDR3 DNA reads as TGTGCCAGCAGGGGGACAGGGAGTCCCTACGAGCAGTACTTC.